This T cell receptor beta chain was documented in a study of T cells in Graves' hyperthyroidism and ophthalmopathy. Study overall: Peripheral blood was obtained at initial diagnosis, preceding any treatment.

Graves' hyperthyroidism is called stable when ophthalmopathy does not progress within 18 months. Among the patients, aged 18 to 65, hyperthyroidism was newly diagnosed and had lasted under 2 months. TCR beta CDR3 regions were amplified from RNA. With the HTBI primer set, the TCR CDR3 went through a first round of RT-PCR. One entry per CDR3 protein, called by TCRdb with MiXCR from the multiplex PCR reads. Here the sample spans approximately 200,000 distinct CDR3 sequences, about 16% being singletons. V lost 1 base and J 9 bases, leaving 15 bases between the germline ends. This CDR3 is 14 amino acids long.

This TCR was sampled from a man aged 40-49 years with Graves' hyperthyroidism. The V gene is TRBV12-3 or TRBV12-4, the J gene TRBJ1-1, with D maybe TRBD1 (6 bases). Sequencing used blood. CDR3 in amino acids: CASSLVQGGGQAFF. CDR3 nucleotide sequence: TGTGCCAGCAGTTTAGTCCAGGGCGGGGGCCAAGCTTTCTTT.